This T cell receptor (beta chain) emerged from a study of blood T cell repertoires in COVID-19. For the study at large: COVID-19 samples collected from the United States, Italy and Spain covered acute and convalescent phases.

The CDR3 has 17 amino acids. With V trimmed by 7 bases and J by 0 bases, 7 bases remained unmatched. Per the germline V gene, CDR1 is LNHDA and CDR2 is SQIVND (reference sequence). Sequencing used immunoSEQ multiplex PCR; TCRdb keeps in-frame clones, though not all of them. The sample contains 150,000 or so clones, approximately 83% of which appear only once. The sequencing sample was made of PBMCs or T cells enriched from blood (not recorded which). V is TRBV19 and J is TRBJ2-6; TRBD1 aligns across 9 bases. This clonotype was obtained from a man aged 45-65 years who had recovered from COVID-19. The CDR3 bases are TGTGCCAGTAACCCACAGGGGGCGCTCTCTGGGGCCAACGTCCTGACTTTC. Its translation is CASNPQGALSGANVLTF.